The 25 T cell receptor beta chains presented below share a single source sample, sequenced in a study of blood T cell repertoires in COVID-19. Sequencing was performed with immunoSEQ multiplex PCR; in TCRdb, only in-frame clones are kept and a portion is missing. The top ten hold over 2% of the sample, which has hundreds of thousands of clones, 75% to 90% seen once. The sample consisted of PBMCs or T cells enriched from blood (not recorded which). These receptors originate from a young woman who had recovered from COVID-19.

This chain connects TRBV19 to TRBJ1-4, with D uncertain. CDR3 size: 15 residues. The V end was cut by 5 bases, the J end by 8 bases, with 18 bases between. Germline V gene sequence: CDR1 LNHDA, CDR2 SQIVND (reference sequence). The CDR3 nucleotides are TGTGCCAGTAGTCCCTCGGGGTTGATTGGAGAAAAACTGTTTTTT. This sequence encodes CASSPSGLIGEKLFF.

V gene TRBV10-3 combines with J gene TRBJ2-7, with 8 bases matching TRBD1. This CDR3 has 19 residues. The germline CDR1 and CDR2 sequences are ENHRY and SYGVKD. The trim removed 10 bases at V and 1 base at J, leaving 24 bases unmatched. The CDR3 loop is CATKPGQGKELRASYEQYF. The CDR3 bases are TGTGCCACCAAGCCTGGACAGGGAAAGGAGTTGAGGGCATCCTACGAGCAGTACTTC.

The CDR3, as DNA: TGCGCCAGCAGCCAACAGGGGAATAGCAATCAGCCCCAGCATTTT. Its translation: CASSQQGNSNQPQHF. V is TRBV4-1 and J is TRBJ1-5, with D perhaps TRBD1 (6 bases). The CDR3 sequence is 15 residues long. V was clipped by 2 bases and J by 0 bases, with 8 bases between them. Germline V gene data show CDR1 as MGHRA and CDR2 as YSYEKL.

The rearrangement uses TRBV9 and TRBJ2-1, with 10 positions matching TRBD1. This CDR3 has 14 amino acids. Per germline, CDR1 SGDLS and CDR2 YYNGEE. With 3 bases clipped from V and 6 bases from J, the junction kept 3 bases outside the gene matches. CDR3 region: CASSAGQGSNEQFF. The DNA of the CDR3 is TGTGCCAGCAGCGCGGGACAGGGGAGCAATGAGCAGTTCTTC.

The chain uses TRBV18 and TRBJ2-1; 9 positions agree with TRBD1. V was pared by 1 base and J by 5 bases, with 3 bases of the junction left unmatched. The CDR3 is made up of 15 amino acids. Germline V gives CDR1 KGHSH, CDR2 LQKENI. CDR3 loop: CASSPRDRAHNEQFF. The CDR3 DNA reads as TGTGCCAGCTCACCACGGGACAGGGCCCACAATGAGCAGTTCTTC.

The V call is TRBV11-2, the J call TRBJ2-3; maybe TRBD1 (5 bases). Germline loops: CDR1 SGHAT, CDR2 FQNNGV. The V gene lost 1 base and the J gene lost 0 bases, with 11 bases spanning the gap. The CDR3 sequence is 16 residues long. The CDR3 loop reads CASSLARDSSTDTQYF. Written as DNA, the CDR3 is TGTGCCAGCAGCTTAGCCAGGGATTCTAGCACAGATACGCAGTATTTT.

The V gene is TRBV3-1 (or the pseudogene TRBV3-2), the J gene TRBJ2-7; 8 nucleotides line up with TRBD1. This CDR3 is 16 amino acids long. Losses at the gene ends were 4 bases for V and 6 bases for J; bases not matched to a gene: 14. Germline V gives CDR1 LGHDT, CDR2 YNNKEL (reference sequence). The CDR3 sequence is CASSLFSGTGHGEQYF. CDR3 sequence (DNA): TGTGCCAGCAGCCTCTTCTCCGGGACAGGCCACGGCGAGCAGTACTTC.

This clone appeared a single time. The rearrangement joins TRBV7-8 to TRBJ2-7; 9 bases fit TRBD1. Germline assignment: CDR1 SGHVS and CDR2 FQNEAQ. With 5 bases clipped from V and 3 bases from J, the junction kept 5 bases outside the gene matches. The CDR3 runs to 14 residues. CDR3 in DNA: TGTGCCAGCAGCCGACAGGGGGAAAACTACGAGCAGTACTTC. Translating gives CASSRQGENYEQYF.

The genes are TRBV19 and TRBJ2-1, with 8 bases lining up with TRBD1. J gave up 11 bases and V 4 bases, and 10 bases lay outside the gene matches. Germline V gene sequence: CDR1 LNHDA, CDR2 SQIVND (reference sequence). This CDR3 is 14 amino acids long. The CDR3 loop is CASSTPTGEDKQFF. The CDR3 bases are TGTGCCAGTAGTACACCGACAGGGGAAGACAAGCAGTTCTTC.

The CDR3, as DNA: TGTGCCAGTAGCCTGGACAGCTACAATCAGCCCCAGCATTTT. Translating it yields CASSLDSYNQPQHF. The rearrangement links TRBV19 to TRBJ1-5; a weak D match, TRBD1 (6 bases). CDR3 size: 14 residues. Trimming removed 6 bases at V and 3 bases at J, with 12 bases between. Germline V CDR1 and CDR2: LNHDA, SQIVND (reference sequence). Full variable domain (rest looked up from reference TRBV19 and TRBJ1-5): DGGITQSPKYLFRKEGQNVTLSCEQNLNHDAMYWYRQDPGQGLRLIYYSQIVNDFQKGDIAEGYSVSREKKESFPLTVTSAQKNPTAFYLCASSLDSYNQPQHFGDGTRLSIL.

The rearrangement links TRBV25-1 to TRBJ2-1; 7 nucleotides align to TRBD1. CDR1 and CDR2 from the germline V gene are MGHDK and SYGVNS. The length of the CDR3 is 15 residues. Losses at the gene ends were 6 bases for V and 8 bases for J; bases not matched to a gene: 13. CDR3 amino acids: CASRPGTVKPDEQFF. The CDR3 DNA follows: TGTGCCAGCAGACCCGGGACAGTAAAACCGGATGAGCAGTTCTTC.

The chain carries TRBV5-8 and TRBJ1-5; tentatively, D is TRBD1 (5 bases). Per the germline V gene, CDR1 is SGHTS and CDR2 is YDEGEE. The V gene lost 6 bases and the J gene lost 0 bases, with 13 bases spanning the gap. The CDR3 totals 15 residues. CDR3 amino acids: CASTQGPYSNQPQHF. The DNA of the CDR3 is TGTGCCAGCACGCAGGGCCCATATAGCAATCAGCCCCAGCATTTT. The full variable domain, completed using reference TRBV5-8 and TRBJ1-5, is EAGVTQSPTHLIKTRGQQATLRCSPISGHTSVYWYQQALGLGLQFLLWYDEGEERNRGNFPPRFSGRQFPNYSSELNVNALELEDSALYLCASTQGPYSNQPQHFGDGTRLSIL.

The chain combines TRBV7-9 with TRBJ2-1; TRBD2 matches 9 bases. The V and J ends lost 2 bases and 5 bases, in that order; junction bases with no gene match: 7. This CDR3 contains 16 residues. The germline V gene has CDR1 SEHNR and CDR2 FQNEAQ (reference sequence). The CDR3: CASSLSLAGSHNEQFF. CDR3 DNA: TGTGCCAGCAGCTTATCGCTAGCGGGGAGCCACAATGAGCAGTTCTTC.

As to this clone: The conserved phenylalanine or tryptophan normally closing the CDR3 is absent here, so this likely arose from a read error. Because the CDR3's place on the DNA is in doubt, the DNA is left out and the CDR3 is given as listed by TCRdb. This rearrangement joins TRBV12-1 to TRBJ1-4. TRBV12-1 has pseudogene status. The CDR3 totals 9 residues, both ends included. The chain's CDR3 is CASSQRTPG.

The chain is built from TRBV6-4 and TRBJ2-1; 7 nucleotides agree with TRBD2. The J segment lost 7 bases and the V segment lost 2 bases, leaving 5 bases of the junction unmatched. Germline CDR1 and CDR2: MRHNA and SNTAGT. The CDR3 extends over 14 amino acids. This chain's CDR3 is CASSDPGLSNEQFF. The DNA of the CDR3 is TGTGCCAGCAGTGACCCGGGACTATCAAATGAGCAGTTCTTC.

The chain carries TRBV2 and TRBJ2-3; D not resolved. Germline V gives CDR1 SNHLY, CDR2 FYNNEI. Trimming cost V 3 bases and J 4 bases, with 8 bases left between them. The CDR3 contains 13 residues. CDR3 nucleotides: TGTGCCAGCAGTGATCACCCGGCAGATACGCAGTATTTT. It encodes CASSDHPADTQYF.

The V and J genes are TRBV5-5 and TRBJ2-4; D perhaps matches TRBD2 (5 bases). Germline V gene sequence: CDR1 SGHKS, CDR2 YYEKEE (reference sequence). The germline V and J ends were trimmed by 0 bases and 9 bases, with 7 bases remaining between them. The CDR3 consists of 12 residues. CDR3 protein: CASSLDEGIQYF. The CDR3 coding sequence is TGTGCCAGCAGCTTGGACGAGGGCATTCAGTACTTC.

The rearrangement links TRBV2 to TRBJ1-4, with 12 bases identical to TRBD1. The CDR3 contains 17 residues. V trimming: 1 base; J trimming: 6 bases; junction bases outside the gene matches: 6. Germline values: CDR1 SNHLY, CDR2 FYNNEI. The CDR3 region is CASSEGDRGRVDEKLFF. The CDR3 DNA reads TGTGCCAGCAGTGAAGGGGACAGGGGGCGCGTGGATGAAAAACTGTTTTTT.

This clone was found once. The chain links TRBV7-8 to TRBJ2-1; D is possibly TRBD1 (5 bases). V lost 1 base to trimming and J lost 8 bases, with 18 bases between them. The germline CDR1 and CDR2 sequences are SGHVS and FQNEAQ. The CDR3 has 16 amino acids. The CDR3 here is CASSLGKGRRFYEQFF. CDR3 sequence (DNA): TGTGCCAGCAGCTTAGGGAAGGGGCGTAGATTTTATGAGCAGTTCTTC.

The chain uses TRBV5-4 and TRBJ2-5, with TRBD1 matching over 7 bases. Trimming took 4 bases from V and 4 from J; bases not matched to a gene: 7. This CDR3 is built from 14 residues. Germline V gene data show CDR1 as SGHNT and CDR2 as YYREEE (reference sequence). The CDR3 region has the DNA TGTGCCAGCAGCCCCGACAGGGTACGAGAGACCCAGTACTTC. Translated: CASSPDRVRETQYF.

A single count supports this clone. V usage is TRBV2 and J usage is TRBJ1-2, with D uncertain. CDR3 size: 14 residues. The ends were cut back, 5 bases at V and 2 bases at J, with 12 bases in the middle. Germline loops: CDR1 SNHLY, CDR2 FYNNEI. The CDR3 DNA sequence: TGTGCCAGCAGTCCCACGCGGGGAAACTATGGCTACACCTTC. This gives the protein CASSPTRGNYGYTF. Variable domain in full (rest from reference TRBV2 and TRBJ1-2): EPEVTQTPSHQVTQMGQEVILRCVPISNHLYFYWYRQILGQKVEFLVSFYNNEISEKSEIFDDQFSVERPDGSNFTLKIRSTKLEDSAMYFCASSPTRGNYGYTFGSGTRLTVV.

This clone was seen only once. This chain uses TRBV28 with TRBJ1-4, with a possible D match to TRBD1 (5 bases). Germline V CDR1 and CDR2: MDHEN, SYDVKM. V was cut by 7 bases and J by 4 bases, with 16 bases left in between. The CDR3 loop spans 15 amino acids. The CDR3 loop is CASKKPGGGNEKLFF. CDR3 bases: TGTGCCAGCAAGAAACCCGGGGGTGGTAATGAAAAACTGTTTTTT.

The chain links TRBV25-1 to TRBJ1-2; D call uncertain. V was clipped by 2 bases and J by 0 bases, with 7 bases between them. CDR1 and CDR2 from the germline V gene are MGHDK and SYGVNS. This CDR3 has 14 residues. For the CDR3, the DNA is TGTGCCAGCAGTGAACCTATCTCTAACTATGGCTACACCTTC. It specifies CASSEPISNYGYTF.

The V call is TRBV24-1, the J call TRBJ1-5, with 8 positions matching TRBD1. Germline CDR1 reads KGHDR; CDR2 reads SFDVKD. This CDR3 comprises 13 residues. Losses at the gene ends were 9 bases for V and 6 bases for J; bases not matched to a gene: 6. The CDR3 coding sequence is TGTGCCACCCAGGACAGGGTTGGTCAGCCCCAGCATTTT. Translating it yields CATQDRVGQPQHF.

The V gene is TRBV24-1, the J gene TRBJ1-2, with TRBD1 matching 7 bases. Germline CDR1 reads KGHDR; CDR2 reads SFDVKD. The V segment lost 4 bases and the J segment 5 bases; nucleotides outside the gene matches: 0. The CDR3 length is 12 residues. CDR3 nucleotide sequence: TGTGCCACCAGTGAGACAGGGTATGGCTACACCTTC. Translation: CATSETGYGYTF.